This T cell receptor (beta chain) derives from a study of vaccination effects on CD4 cells after COVID-19. Germline CDR1 MNHEY, CDR2 SVGAGI. CDR3 length: 14 amino acids. V lost 8 bases, J lost 0 bases, and 4 bases stayed unmatched. The ViraFEST assay expanded antigen-specific CD4+ T cells with viral peptide pools before sequencing. The culture ran for roughly ten days before CD4+ T cells were isolated. According to PCR results, the person was infected with SARS-CoV-2 between March and December 2020. For each well, a few million PBMC were cultured with about 10 IU/ml IL-2 and roughly 9.8 ug/ml peptides. IL-2 medium was substituted for half the medium on days 3 and 7. TCRdb's copy holds only in-frame clones and misses some; the assay was immunoSEQ multiplex PCR. This sample yields 20,000 to 25,000 clones, of which roughly 69% are seen a single time; 38% belongs to the top ten. This clone was detected a few times. Its antigen remains unknown.

The sequencing here drew on CD4+ T cells from PBMCs cultured with a peptide pool, taken before COVID-19 vaccination. This rearrangement joins TRBV6-5 to TRBJ2-7, with 10 nucleotides matching TRBD1. The receptor was isolated from a human donor who had a prior SARS-CoV-2 infection. The CDR3 DNA reads as TGTGCCAGCTGGGACAGGGGAGGCTCCTACGAGCAGTACTTC. It codes for CASWDRGGSYEQYF.